The 2 T cell receptor beta chains in this list originate from one sample, sequenced in a study of T cell responses to AZD1222 COVID-19 vaccine. Sequencing was performed with immunoSEQ multiplex PCR; in TCRdb, only in-frame clones are kept and a portion is missing. The sample shows 110,000 to 150,000 clones, 75% to 90% of them seen only once. This material consisted of peripheral blood, taken on day 0 of AZD1222 vaccination. These receptor sequences come from an adult in good health.

The rearrangement joins TRBV24-1 to TRBJ1-5; no firm D call. There are 14 residues in the CDR3. CDR1 is KGHDR and CDR2 is SFDVKD in the germline V gene. The V end was cut by 3 bases, the J end by 7 bases, with 12 bases between. Here the CDR3 reads CATSDPRTGQPQHF. For the CDR3, the DNA is TGTGCCACCAGTGATCCTCGGACGGGGCAGCCCCAGCATTTT.

This clone has a single count. The chain carries TRBV3-1 (or the pseudogene TRBV3-2) and TRBJ2-5, with D perhaps assigned TRBD1 or TRBD2 (6 bases each). V gave up 4 bases and J gave up 5 bases, with 20 bases separating them. Germline V gene lookup returns CDR1 LGHDT and CDR2 YNNKEL (reference sequence). There are 16 residues in the CDR3. The DNA for the CDR3 is TGTGCCAGCAGCCTACGGGGGCAGGGAGGATGGGAGACCCAGTACTTC. Encoded protein: CASSLRGQGGWETQYF.